Each of the 19 T cell receptor beta chains below was sequenced from the same sample in a study of blood T cell repertoires in COVID-19. Clones were sequenced by immunoSEQ multiplex PCR, and TCRdb holds only the in-frame ones, with some missing. The sample contains approximately 240,000 clones, around 90% of which appear only once. Sequencing used peripheral blood. These receptors were collected from a woman aged 18-30 years who had recovered from COVID-19.

The CDR3 sequence: CASSYLHFQETQYF. For the CDR3, the DNA is TGTGCCAGCAGTTACTTGCATTTCCAGGAGACCCAGTACTTC. The rearrangement links TRBV6-2 or TRBV6-3 to TRBJ2-5, with no clear D. V shed 1 base and J shed 5 bases, with 11 bases lying between them. This CDR3 contains 14 residues. The V gene's germline CDR1 is MNHEY and CDR2 SVGEGT.

This chain connects TRBV25-1 to TRBJ2-7, with D hard to call. The V gene's germline CDR1 is MGHDK and CDR2 SYGVNS. Trimming removed 1 base at V and 1 base at J, with 8 bases between. This CDR3 has 14 amino acids. The CDR3: CASSESAGSYEQYF. CDR3 DNA: TGTGCCAGCAGTGAATCCGCCGGGTCCTACGAGCAGTACTTC.

The chain carries TRBV6-5 and TRBJ1-2, with a weak D call TRBD1 (5 bases). This CDR3 has 15 residues. V was shortened by 1 base and J by 1 base, with 10 bases between the two germline ends. Germline CDR1 is MNHEY and CDR2 is SVGAGI. For the CDR3, the DNA is TGTGCCAGCAGTTACTTGGAGGGGCGTAACTATGGCTACACCTTC. Translation gives CASSYLEGRNYGYTF.

This chain joins TRBV28 and TRBJ1-4, with unresolved D. CDR1 and CDR2 (germline): MDHEN, SYDVKM. The CDR3 runs to 16 residues. Deletions cut 5 bases from V and 8 bases from J, with 21 bases between. Written as DNA, the CDR3 is TGTGCCAGCAGTCCCCCCCGGCCGGGGATGAAGGAAAAACTGTTTTTT. Its protein product is CASSPPRPGMKEKLFF.

The chain combines TRBV7-3 with TRBJ2-2; unclear D gene. V dropped 5 bases and J dropped 5 bases, with 12 bases sitting between them. Germline V gene lookup returns CDR1 SGHTA and CDR2 FQGTGA. The CDR3 totals 14 residues. The CDR3 spells CASSVSGFTGELFF. The CDR3 coding sequence is TGTGCCAGCAGCGTATCCGGGTTTACCGGGGAGCTGTTTTTT.

This rearrangement joins TRBV7-9 to TRBJ2-5; D might be TRBD2 (7 bases). The V gene's germline CDR1 is SEHNR and CDR2 FQNEAQ (reference sequence). This CDR3 has 15 amino acids. V lost 5 bases and J 2 bases, leaving 15 bases between the germline ends. In nucleotides, the CDR3 is TGTGCCAGCAGCACCTGGGAGGGGGAACAAGAGACCCAGTACTTC. Its protein is CASSTWEGEQETQYF.

The DNA of the CDR3 is TGTGCCAGCAGCTCTACGGTAGCGGGAGTTTTAGAGCAGTACTTC. Protein: CASSSTVAGVLEQYF. The gene calls are TRBV5-6 and TRBJ2-7, with 9 bases identical to TRBD2. Per the germline V gene, CDR1 is SGHDT and CDR2 is YYEEEE. There are 15 residues in the CDR3. V was pared by 3 bases and J by 7 bases, with 11 bases of the junction left unmatched.

This clone appeared a few times. V and J are TRBV5-1 and TRBJ1-3, with 9 bases matching TRBD1. Germline V gives CDR1 SGHRS, CDR2 YFSETQ. V lost 4 bases, J lost 4 bases, and 6 bases stayed unmatched. The CDR3 covers 15 residues. CDR3 sequence (DNA): TGCGCCAGCAGCGTGGGACAGGGTGGAGGAAACACCATATATTTT. It is translated as CASSVGQGGGNTIYF.

This clone was seen a few times. V gene TRBV30 combines with J gene TRBJ1-1, with 7 bases lining up with TRBD1. The CDR3 has 12 residues. Per germline, CDR1 GTSNPN and CDR2 SVGIG (reference sequence). Unmatched junction bases numbered 2, after V lost 0 bases and J lost 7 bases. The CDR3 loop is CAWSVGTVEAFF. CDR3 nucleotide sequence: TGTGCCTGGAGTGTTGGGACAGTTGAAGCTTTCTTT. The whole variable domain, remainder taken from reference TRBV30 and TRBJ1-1, is SQTIHQWPATLVQPVGSPLSLECTVEGTSNPNLYWYRQAAGRGLQLLFYSVGIGQISSEVPQNLSASRPQDRQFILSSKKLLLSDSGFYLCAWSVGTVEAFFGQGTRLTVV.

The chain combines TRBV3-1 (or the pseudogene TRBV3-2) with TRBJ2-1; D ambiguous. Per the germline V gene, CDR1 is LGHDT and CDR2 is YNNKEL (reference sequence). Trimming stripped 10 bases from V and 2 bases from J, with 18 bases between. The CDR3 totals 15 residues. The chain's CDR3 is CAIPPRPVPYNEQFF. Here the CDR3 DNA reads TGTGCCATTCCCCCACGTCCAGTGCCCTACAATGAGCAGTTCTTC.

The V call is TRBV19, the J call TRBJ2-1; D is undetermined. The CDR3 totals 14 residues. Germline V gene data show CDR1 as LNHDA and CDR2 as SQIVND (reference sequence). Trimming removed 8 bases from V and 1 base from J, with 12 bases in between. DNA for the CDR3: TGTGCCAGTGATCTAGGTGCGTCCTACAATGAGCAGTTCTTC. Protein product: CASDLGASYNEQFF.

This chain links TRBV5-1 with TRBJ2-5, with 11 nucleotides matching TRBD2. V lost 4 bases to trimming and J lost 5 bases; unmatched junction nucleotides: 4. CDR3 length: 14 amino acids. Germline lookup yields CDR1 SGHRS and CDR2 YFSETQ. CDR3 region: CASSLAGGQETQYF. Written as DNA, the CDR3 is TGCGCCAGCAGCCTAGCGGGAGGACAGGAGACCCAGTACTTC.

The chain has TRBV15 and TRBJ1-1; D remains unclear. This CDR3 has 14 residues. V shed 1 base and J shed 1 base, with 7 bases lying between them. In germline, CDR1 is LNHNV, CDR2 YYDKDF (reference sequence). As DNA, the CDR3 is TGTGCCACCAGCAGAGCGGGAGCGAACACTGAAGCTTTCTTT. Translated: CATSRAGANTEAFF.

The chain combines TRBV7-9 with TRBJ2-1; 13 bases line up with TRBD2. The V gene's germline CDR1 is SEHNR and CDR2 FQNEAQ (reference sequence). The length of the CDR3 is 14 residues. Trimming at V came to 8 bases and at J to 6 bases, leaving 4 bases not matched to a gene. CDR3 amino acids: CASLLAGGPNEQFF. The CDR3 DNA is TGTGCCAGCCTACTAGCGGGAGGGCCCAATGAGCAGTTCTTC.

The chain couples TRBV2 to TRBJ1-2, with D perhaps TRBD1 (5 bases). Germline-derived CDR1 and CDR2 are SNHLY and FYNNEI. Trimming pared 8 bases from V and 3 bases from J, leaving 31 bases between. The CDR3 has 19 amino acids. The CDR3 DNA reads as TGTGCCAGCGCGTTGATGGTCGTTTCAGGGTCCCCTAGGGACTATGGCTACACCTTC. Protein product: CASALMVVSGSPRDYGYTF.

This rearrangement joins TRBV30 to TRBJ1-1, with D perhaps matching TRBD1 (5 bases). Germline-derived CDR1 and CDR2 are GTSNPN and SVGIG (reference sequence). CDR3 length equals 13 residues. The germline V and J ends were trimmed by 2 bases and 3 bases, with 10 bases remaining between them. CDR3 coding DNA: TGTGCCTGGAGTATTGGGGCGTACACTGAAGCTTTCTTT. It encodes CAWSIGAYTEAFF.

The genes are TRBV27 and TRBJ2-1; possibly TRBD2 for D (6 bases). V shed 4 bases and J shed 0 bases, with 10 bases lying between them. The CDR3 totals 15 residues. Germline V CDR1 and CDR2: MNHEY, SMNVEV (reference sequence). The CDR3 DNA sequence: TGTGCCAGCAGTTATAGCGGCAGCTCCTACAATGAGCAGTTCTTC. Translating it yields CASSYSGSSYNEQFF.

This sequence joins TRBV6-5 and TRBJ2-1; a possible D gene is TRBD2 (6 bases). Germline values: CDR1 MNHEY, CDR2 SVGAGI. V dropped 1 base and J dropped 6 bases, with 13 bases sitting between them. The CDR3 contains 15 residues. The CDR3 is CASSYFGTEGNEQFF. The CDR3 DNA reads TGTGCCAGCAGTTACTTTGGGACGGAGGGCAATGAGCAGTTCTTC.

The gene calls are TRBV5-1 and TRBJ1-2, with D maybe TRBD1 (6 bases). This CDR3 contains 15 residues. The germline V gene has CDR1 SGHRS and CDR2 YFSETQ. The ends were cut back, 3 bases at V and 4 bases at J, with 16 bases in the middle. The CDR3 protein is CASSYSSTDSYGYTF. CDR3 coding DNA: TGCGCCAGCAGCTATTCTTCCACGGACAGCTATGGCTACACCTTC.